The T cell receptor (beta chain) under discussion was sequenced for a study of preoperative IRX-2 immunotherapy in early breast cancer. Measured with immunoSEQ multiplex PCR; TCRdb has only the in-frame clones, and not every one. The sample contains under 25,000 clones, about 95% of which appear only once. As to treatment: preoperative locoregional IRX-2 cytokine immunotherapy. Preoperative locoregional IRX-2 cytokine immunotherapy was tested in the phase Ib source study. This TCR derives from a human donor with breast cancer. Sequences were derived from tumor tissue, sampled after IRX-2 immunotherapy.

CDR3 sequence (DNA): TGTGCCAGCAGCTTAGGACTGGGGGAGACGAGCTACGAGCAGTACTTC. Translation gives CASSLGLGETSYEQYF. The chain is built from TRBV11-2 and TRBJ2-7, with D perhaps TRBD1 or TRBD2 (5 bases each). The germline gives CDR1 SGHAT, CDR2 FQNNGV. The CDR3 is 16 residues long. V lost 1 base, J lost 3 bases, and 16 bases lay in between.